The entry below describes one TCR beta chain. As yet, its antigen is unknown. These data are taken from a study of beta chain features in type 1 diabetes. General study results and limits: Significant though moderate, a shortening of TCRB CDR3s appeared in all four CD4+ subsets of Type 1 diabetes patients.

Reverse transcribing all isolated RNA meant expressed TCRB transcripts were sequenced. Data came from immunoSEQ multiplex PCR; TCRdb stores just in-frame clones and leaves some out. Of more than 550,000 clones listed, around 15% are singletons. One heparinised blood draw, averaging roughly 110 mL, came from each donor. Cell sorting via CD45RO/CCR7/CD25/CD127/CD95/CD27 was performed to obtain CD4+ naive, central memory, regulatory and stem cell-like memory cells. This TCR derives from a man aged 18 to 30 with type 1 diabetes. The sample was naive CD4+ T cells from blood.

The CDR3 protein is CASSRAGYRPSEQYF. The CDR3 DNA is TGTGCCAGCAGCCGTGCTGGGTATCGACCCTCCGAGCAGTACTTC. This rearrangement joins TRBV9 to TRBJ2-7; D unresolved. The CDR3 has 15 residues. Germline CDR1 and CDR2: SGDLS and YYNGEE. V gave up 4 bases and J gave up 6 bases, with 20 bases separating them.